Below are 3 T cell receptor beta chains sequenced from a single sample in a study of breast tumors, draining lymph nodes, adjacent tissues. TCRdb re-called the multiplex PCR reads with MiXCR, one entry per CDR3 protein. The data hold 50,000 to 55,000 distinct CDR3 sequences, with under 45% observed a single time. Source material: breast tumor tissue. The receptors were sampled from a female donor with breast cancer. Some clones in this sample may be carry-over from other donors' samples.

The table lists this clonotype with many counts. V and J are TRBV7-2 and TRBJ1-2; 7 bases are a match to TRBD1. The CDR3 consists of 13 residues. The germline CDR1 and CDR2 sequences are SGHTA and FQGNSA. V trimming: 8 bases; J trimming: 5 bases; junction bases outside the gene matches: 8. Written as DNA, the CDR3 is TGTGCCAGCCACCGGGACAGTCTATATGGCTACACCTTC. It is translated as CASHRDSLYGYTF.

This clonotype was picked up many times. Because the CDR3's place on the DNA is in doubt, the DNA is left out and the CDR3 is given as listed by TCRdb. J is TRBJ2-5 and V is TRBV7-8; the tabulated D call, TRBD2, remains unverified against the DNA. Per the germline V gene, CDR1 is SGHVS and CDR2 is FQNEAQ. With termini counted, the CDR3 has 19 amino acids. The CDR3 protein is CASSFYICSARRQGETQYF.

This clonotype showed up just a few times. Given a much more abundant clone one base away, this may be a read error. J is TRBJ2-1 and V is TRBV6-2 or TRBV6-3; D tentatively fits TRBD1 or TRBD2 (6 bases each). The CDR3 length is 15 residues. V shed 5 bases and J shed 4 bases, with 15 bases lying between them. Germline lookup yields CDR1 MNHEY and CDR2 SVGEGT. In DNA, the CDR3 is TGTGCCAGCAGTCACAGTCGGGGGCGGTACAATGAGCAGTTCTTC. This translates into CASSHSRGRYNEQFF.